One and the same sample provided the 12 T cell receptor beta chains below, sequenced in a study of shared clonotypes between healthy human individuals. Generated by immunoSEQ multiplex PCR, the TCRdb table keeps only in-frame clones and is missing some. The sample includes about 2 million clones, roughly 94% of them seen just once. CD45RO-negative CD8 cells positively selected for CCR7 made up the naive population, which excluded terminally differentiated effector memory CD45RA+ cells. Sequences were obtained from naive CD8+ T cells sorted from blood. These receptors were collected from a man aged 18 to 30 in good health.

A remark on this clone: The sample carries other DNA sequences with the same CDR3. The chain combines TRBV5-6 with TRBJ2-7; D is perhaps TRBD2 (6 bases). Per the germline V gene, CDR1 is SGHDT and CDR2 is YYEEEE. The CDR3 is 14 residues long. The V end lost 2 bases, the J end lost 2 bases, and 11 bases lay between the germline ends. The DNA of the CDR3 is TGTGCCAGCAGCTTCGGGACTGGCGCCTACGAGCAGTACTTC. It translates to CASSFGTGAYEQYF.

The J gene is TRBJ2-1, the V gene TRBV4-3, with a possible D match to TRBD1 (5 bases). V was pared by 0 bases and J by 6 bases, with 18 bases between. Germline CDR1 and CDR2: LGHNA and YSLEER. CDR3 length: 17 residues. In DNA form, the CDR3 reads TGCGCCAGCAGCCAAGATACCCTAGTGGGTAGGGGCAATGAGCAGTTCTTC. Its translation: CASSQDTLVGRGNEQFF.

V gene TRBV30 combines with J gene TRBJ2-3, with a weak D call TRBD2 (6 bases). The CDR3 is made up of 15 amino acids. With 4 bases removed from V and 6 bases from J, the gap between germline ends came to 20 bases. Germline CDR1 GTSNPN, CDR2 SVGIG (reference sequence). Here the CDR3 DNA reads TGTGCCTGGACTCCCGCCGGGACTCAATGGGATACGCAGTATTTT. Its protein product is CAWTPAGTQWDTQYF.

Here the CDR3 DNA reads TGTGCCAGCAGCTTAGGCGGGGGTAGAGATACGCAGTATTTT. This gives the protein CASSLGGGRDTQYF. The genes are TRBV7-6 and TRBJ2-3, with 7 nucleotides matching TRBD2. This CDR3 is built from 14 residues. Per the germline V gene, CDR1 is SGHVS and CDR2 is FNYEAQ. Trimming removed 1 base from V and 5 bases from J; junction bases left unmatched: 3.

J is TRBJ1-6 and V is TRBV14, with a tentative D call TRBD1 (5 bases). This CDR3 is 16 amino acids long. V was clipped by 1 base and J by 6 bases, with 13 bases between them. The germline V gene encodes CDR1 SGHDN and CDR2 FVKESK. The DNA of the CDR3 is TGTGCCAGCAGCCAAGTATCGGGACGGACTAATTCACCCCTCCACTTT. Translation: CASSQVSGRTNSPLHF.

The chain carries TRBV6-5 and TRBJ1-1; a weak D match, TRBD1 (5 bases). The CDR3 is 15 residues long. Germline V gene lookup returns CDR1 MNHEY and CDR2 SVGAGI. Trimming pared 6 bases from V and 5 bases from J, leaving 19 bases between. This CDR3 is CASRPFVEGRTEAFF. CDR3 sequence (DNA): TGTGCCAGCAGACCCTTCGTGGAGGGACGGACTGAAGCTTTCTTT.

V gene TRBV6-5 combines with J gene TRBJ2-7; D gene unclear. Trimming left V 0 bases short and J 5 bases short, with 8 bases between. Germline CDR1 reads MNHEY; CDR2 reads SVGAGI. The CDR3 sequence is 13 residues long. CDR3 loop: CASSYSNGHEQYF. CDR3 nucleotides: TGTGCCAGCAGTTACTCGAATGGCCACGAGCAGTACTTC.

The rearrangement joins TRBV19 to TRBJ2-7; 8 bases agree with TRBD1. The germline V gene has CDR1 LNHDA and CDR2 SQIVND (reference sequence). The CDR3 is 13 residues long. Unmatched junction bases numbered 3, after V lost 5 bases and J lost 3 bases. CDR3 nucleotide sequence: TGTGCCAGTAGTGGACAGGGAGTCTACGAGCAGTACTTC. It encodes CASSGQGVYEQYF.

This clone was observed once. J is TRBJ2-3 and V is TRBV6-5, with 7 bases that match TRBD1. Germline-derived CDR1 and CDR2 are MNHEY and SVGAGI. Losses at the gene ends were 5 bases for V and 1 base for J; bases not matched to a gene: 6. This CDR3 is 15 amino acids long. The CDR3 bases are TGTGCCAGCAGTCCCTTTCAGGGGGGCACAGATACGCAGTATTTT. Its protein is CASSPFQGGTDTQYF.

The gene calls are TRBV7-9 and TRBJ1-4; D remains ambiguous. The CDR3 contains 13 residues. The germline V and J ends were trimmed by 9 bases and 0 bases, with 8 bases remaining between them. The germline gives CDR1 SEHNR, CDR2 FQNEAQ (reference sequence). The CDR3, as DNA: TGTGCCAGTCTAAGGTCAACTAATGAAAAACTGTTTTTT. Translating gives CASLRSTNEKLFF.

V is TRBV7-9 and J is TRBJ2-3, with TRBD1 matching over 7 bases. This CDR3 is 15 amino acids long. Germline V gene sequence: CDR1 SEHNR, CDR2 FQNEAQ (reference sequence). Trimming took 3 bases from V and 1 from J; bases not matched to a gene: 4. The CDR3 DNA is TGTGCCAGCAGCTTTACAACAGGGGGCACAGATACGCAGTATTTT. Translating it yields CASSFTTGGTDTQYF.

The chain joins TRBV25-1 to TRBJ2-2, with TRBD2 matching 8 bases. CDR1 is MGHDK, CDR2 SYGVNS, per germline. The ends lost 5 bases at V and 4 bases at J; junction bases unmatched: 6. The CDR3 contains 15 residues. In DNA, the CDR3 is TGTGCCAGCAGTCGAAGCGGGAGTGTCACCGGGGAGCTGTTTTTT. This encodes CASSRSGSVTGELFF.